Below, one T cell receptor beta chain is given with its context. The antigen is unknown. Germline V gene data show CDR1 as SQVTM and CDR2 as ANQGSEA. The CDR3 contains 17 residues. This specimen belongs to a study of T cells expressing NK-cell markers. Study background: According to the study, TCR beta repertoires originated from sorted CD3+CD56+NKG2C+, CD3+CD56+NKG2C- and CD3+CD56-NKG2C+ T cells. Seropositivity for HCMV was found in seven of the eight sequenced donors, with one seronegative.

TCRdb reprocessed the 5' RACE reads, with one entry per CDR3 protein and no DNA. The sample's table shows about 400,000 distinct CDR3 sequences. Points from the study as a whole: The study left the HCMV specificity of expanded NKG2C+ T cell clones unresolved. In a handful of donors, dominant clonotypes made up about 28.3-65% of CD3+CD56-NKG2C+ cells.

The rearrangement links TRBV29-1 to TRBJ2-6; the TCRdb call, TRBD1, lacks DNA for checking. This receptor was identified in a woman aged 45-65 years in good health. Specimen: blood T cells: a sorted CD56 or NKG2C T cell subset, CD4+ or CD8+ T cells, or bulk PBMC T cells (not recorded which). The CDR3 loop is CSVKNRGGNSGANVLTF.